Here is one TCR beta chain with its context. Its target is unknown. The data stem from a study of cytomegalovirus exposure and HLA in healthy donors. Germline trimming cut 5 bases from V and 0 bases from J; bases unmatched to any gene: 14. This CDR3 contains 18 residues. The germline V gene encodes CDR1 MNHEY and CDR2 SMNVEV (reference sequence). This PCR relied on a set of 60 Vbeta primers and 13 Jbeta primers. Generated by immunoSEQ multiplex PCR, the TCRdb table keeps only in-frame clones and is missing some. The table counts about 130,000 clones; approximately 1.7% lies in the top ten. The study's findings and limits: Earlier results showed most TCR beta V segments being productive about 87% or about 30% of the time. It was only CMV serostatus that was available as immune exposure information.

This chain connects TRBV27 to TRBJ2-3, with TRBD2 identical over 7 bases. The sequence derives from a woman aged 40 to 55 in good health and CMV-seropositive. Source material: PBMCs. The CDR3 region is CASSLTLLARLSTDTQYF. DNA of the CDR3: TGTGCCAGCAGTCTGACGTTACTAGCGCGGTTGAGCACAGATACGCAGTATTTT.